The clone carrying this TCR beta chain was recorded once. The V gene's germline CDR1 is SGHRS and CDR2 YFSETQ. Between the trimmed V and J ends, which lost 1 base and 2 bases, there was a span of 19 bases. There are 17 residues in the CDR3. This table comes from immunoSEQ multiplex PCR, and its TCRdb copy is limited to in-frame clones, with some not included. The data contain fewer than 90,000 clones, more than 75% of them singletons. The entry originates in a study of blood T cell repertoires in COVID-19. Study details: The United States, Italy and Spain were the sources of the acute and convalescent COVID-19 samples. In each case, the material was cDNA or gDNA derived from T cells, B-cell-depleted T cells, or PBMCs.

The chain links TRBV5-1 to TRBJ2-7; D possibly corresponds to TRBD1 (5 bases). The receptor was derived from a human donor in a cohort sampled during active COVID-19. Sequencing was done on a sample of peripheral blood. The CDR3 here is CASSLSQVNSNTYEQYF. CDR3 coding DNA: TGCGCCAGCAGCTTGTCACAGGTCAACAGTAATACCTACGAGCAGTACTTC.